These 27 T cell receptor beta chains came from one sample sequenced in a study of siplizumab effects on memory and regulatory T cells. Data came from immunoSEQ multiplex PCR; TCRdb stores just in-frame clones and leaves some out. The table has about 100,000 clones, around 93% seen once. The sequenced sample was non-Treg CD4+ T cells sorted from blood. All receptors come from a human donor in good health.

The V call is TRBV18, the J call TRBJ2-7, with D perhaps assigned TRBD1 or TRBD2 (5 bases each). CDR3 length: 14 residues. In germline, CDR1 is KGHSH, CDR2 LQKENI. Trimming took 4 bases from V and 2 from J, leaving 12 bases between them. Written as DNA, the CDR3 is TGTGCCAGCTCACTCGGGACGGATACCTACGAGCAGTACTTC. Translating gives CASSLGTDTYEQYF.

The CDR3 bases are TGTGCCAGCAGCTTAGGGGGTAGTTCGACCTACGAGCAGTACTTC. This encodes CASSLGGSSTYEQYF. The chain carries TRBV7-6 and TRBJ2-5; D call uncertain. The J call may be incorrect, as the DNA end agrees better with TRBJ2-7. Per germline, CDR1 SGHVS and CDR2 FNYEAQ. The CDR3 consists of 15 residues.

The rearrangement links TRBV2 to TRBJ2-5; 10 positions match TRBD1. This CDR3 is built from 15 residues. Looked up from germline, CDR1 is SNHLY and CDR2 is FYNNEI. The ends lost 6 bases at V and 1 base at J; junction bases unmatched: 5. CDR3 nucleotide sequence: TGTGCCAGCAGACTGGACAGGGGGGGCCAAGAGACCCAGTACTTC. This translates into CASRLDRGGQETQYF.

The gene calls are TRBV19 and TRBJ1-3; D unresolved. Per the germline V gene, CDR1 is LNHDA and CDR2 is SQIVND (reference sequence). This CDR3 is built from 15 residues. The V gene lost 3 bases and the J gene lost 1 base, with 10 bases spanning the gap. The CDR3 loop is CASSIIRASGNTIYF. The CDR3 nucleotides read TGTGCCAGTAGTATCATCAGAGCGTCTGGAAACACCATATATTTT. Complete variable domain (other parts from reference TRBV19 and TRBJ1-3): DGGITQSPKYLFRKEGQNVTLSCEQNLNHDAMYWYRQDPGQGLRLIYYSQIVNDFQKGDIAEGYSVSREKKESFPLTVTSAQKNPTAFYLCASSIIRASGNTIYFGEGSWLTVV.

The DNA for the CDR3 is TGTGCCAGCTCACCACCCGGCAGGACAGTTAAAAACTATGGCTACACCTTC. Its protein is CASSPPGRTVKNYGYTF. The chain employs TRBV18 and TRBJ1-2; TRBD1 is a possible D gene (6 bases). The CDR3 has 17 residues. Trimming took off 0 bases at V and 2 bases at J, with 16 bases between the two ends. Germline V CDR1 and CDR2: KGHSH, LQKENI.

The rearrangement uses TRBV5-4 and TRBJ2-1; 7 positions agree with TRBD1. V dropped 0 bases and J dropped 4; count of bases not matched to a gene: 4. The CDR3 totals 15 residues. Germline CDR1 reads SGHNT; CDR2 reads YYREEE (reference sequence). This chain's CDR3 is CASSLEGGRYNEQFF. CDR3 in DNA: TGTGCCAGCAGCTTGGAAGGGGGCCGTTACAATGAGCAGTTCTTC.

This sequence joins TRBV7-2 and TRBJ2-1; 8 nucleotides align to TRBD2. V lost 4 bases and J lost 2; bases outside the gene matches: 4. Germline V CDR1 and CDR2: SGHTA, FQGNSA. There are 15 residues in the CDR3. The CDR3 reads CASSYTSGAYNEQFF. DNA for the CDR3: TGTGCCAGCAGCTATACTAGCGGAGCCTACAATGAGCAGTTCTTC.

V gene TRBV28 combines with J gene TRBJ1-1; a possible D gene is TRBD1 (5 bases). The CDR3 sequence is 13 residues long. Germline values: CDR1 MDHEN, CDR2 SYDVKM. The V gene lost 3 bases and the J gene lost 5 bases, with 10 bases spanning the gap. Written as DNA, the CDR3 is TGTGCCAGCAGTTTCCAGGGCTCGACTGAAGCTTTCTTT. Protein product: CASSFQGSTEAFF.

This clone came up once. CDR3: CASSMATGIQYF. In DNA, the CDR3 is TGTGCCAGTAGTATGGCAACCGGCATTCAGTACTTC. This chain uses TRBV19 with TRBJ2-4; no definite D call. Trimming removed 3 bases from V and 9 bases from J, with 9 bases in between. Germline CDR1 and CDR2: LNHDA and SQIVND (reference sequence). The CDR3 covers 12 residues. The full variable domain, in which reference TRBV19 and TRBJ2-4 provide the parts outside the CDR3, is DGGITQSPKYLFRKEGQNVTLSCEQNLNHDAMYWYRQDPGQGLRLIYYSQIVNDFQKGDIAEGYSVSREKKESFPLTVTSAQKNPTAFYLCASSMATGIQYFGAGTRLSVL.

The rearrangement joins TRBV5-5 to TRBJ2-5, with TRBD2 identical over 7 bases. The CDR3 runs to 16 residues. After removal of 0 bases from V and 1 base from J, the junction contained 6 bases not matched to a gene. The V gene's germline CDR1 is SGHKS and CDR2 YYEKEE (reference sequence). The CDR3 protein is CASSLAGGGLQETQYF. In DNA form, the CDR3 reads TGTGCCAGCAGCTTGGCCGGCGGGGGACTCCAAGAGACCCAGTACTTC.

The chain employs TRBV10-3 and TRBJ1-2; D remains unclear. Deletions cut 1 base from V and 2 bases from J, with 8 bases between. Germline V gene lookup returns CDR1 ENHRY and CDR2 SYGVKD. The CDR3 sequence is 14 residues long. CDR3 loop: CAISEYATNYGYTF. The CDR3 DNA follows: TGTGCCATCAGTGAGTACGCGACGAACTATGGCTACACCTTC.

The gene calls are TRBV19 and TRBJ1-4; unclear D gene. This CDR3 comprises 14 residues. Germline lookup yields CDR1 LNHDA and CDR2 SQIVND (reference sequence). The V gene lost 4 bases and the J gene lost 4 bases, with 10 bases spanning the gap. CDR3 protein: CASSSRRINEKLFF. CDR3 sequence (DNA): TGTGCCAGTAGTAGTCGAAGGATTAATGAAAAACTGTTTTTT.

This chain uses TRBV6-5 with TRBJ2-5; TRBD1 agrees at 8 bases. The junction had 8 bases not matched to a gene; V was cut back by 6 bases and J by 5 bases. The CDR3 is 14 residues long. CDR1 and CDR2 (germline): MNHEY, SVGAGI. The CDR3 loop is CASRRTGGSETQYF. The CDR3 bases are TGTGCCAGCAGGCGTACAGGGGGGTCGGAGACCCAGTACTTC.

The chain is built from TRBV2 and TRBJ2-5; 12 nucleotides align to TRBD2. The germline V gene has CDR1 SNHLY and CDR2 FYNNEI. Trimming cost V 8 bases and J 2 bases; bases outside gene matches: 6. This CDR3 contains 15 residues. The CDR3 is CASGLLAGGQETQYF. In DNA form, the CDR3 reads TGTGCCAGCGGGCTTCTAGCGGGAGGGCAAGAGACCCAGTACTTC.

The chain has TRBV19 and TRBJ1-2; 9 nucleotides line up with TRBD1. J gave up 4 bases and V 5 bases, and 8 bases lay outside the gene matches. The CDR3 totals 15 residues. CDR1 is LNHDA and CDR2 is SQIVND in the germline V gene (reference sequence). CDR3 amino acids: CASSGRTGDGYGYTF. CDR3 DNA sequence: TGTGCCAGTAGTGGTCGGACAGGGGATGGCTATGGCTACACCTTC.

The chain joins TRBV19 to TRBJ2-7; 7 bases align to TRBD1. J was trimmed by 4 bases and V by 4 bases; bases with no gene match: 4. Germline V gives CDR1 LNHDA, CDR2 SQIVND (reference sequence). The CDR3 contains 13 residues. This chain's CDR3 is CASSKGGWYEQYF. The CDR3 DNA sequence: TGTGCCAGTAGTAAAGGGGGCTGGTACGAGCAGTACTTC.

This chain connects TRBV30 to TRBJ2-5; TRBD1 might be the D (5 bases). The CDR3 spans 13 residues. The germline V gene encodes CDR1 GTSNPN and CDR2 SVGIG (reference sequence). Trimming left V 4 bases short and J 4 bases short, with 13 bases between. The DNA of the CDR3 is TGTGCCTGGAACACAGGATTAATAGAGACCCAGTACTTC. Translating gives CAWNTGLIETQYF.

The V gene is TRBV27, the J gene TRBJ1-1; the D is unclear. Between the trimmed V and J ends, which lost 5 bases and 0 bases, there was a span of 7 bases. Germline V gene sequence: CDR1 MNHEY, CDR2 SMNVEV (reference sequence). This CDR3 contains 13 residues. The CDR3 bases are TGTGCCAGCAGTGGGGTTGTGAACACTGAAGCTTTCTTT. It yields the protein CASSGVVNTEAFF.

J is TRBJ2-2 and V is TRBV7-3, with unresolved D. CDR3 length: 12 amino acids. V was pared by 5 bases and J by 3 bases, with 4 bases between. Germline CDR1 SGHTA, CDR2 FQGTGA. CDR3 sequence (DNA): TGTGCCAGCAGCCCCGACACCGGGGAGCTGTTTTTT. Residues: CASSPDTGELFF.

The CDR3, as DNA: TGTGCCAGCACCATGACCGGTAATGAAAAACTGTTTTTT. Its translation: CASTMTGNEKLFF. The chain links TRBV6-1 to TRBJ1-4; no firm D call. The germline gives CDR1 MNHNS, CDR2 SASEGT. V was trimmed by 7 bases and J by 4 bases, leaving 10 bases between them. This CDR3 is 13 amino acids long.

J is TRBJ1-4 and V is TRBV28, with D maybe TRBD1 (5 bases). This CDR3 contains 13 residues. With 5 bases removed from V and 3 bases from J, the gap between germline ends came to 7 bases. CDR1 is MDHEN and CDR2 is SYDVKM in the germline V gene. The CDR3 DNA sequence: TGTGCCAGCAGTGGGGCCGCTAATGAAAAACTGTTTTTT. Translation: CASSGAANEKLFF. The variable domain in full, with the rest retrieved from reference TRBV28 and TRBJ1-4, is DVKVTQSSRYLVKRTGEKVFLECVQDMDHENMFWYRQDPGLGLRLIYFSYDVKMKEKGDIPEGYSVSREKKERFSLILESASTNQTSMYLCASSGAANEKLFFGSGTQLSVL.

This clone has just a few counts. V usage is TRBV28 and J usage is TRBJ1-1; D call uncertain. The germline V gene has CDR1 MDHEN and CDR2 SYDVKM. V was cut by 3 bases and J by 1 base, with 9 bases left in between. The CDR3 length is 14 residues. The CDR3 DNA follows: TGTGCCAGCAGTTTGAAGGCGGGGAACACTGAAGCTTTCTTT. It specifies CASSLKAGNTEAFF.

With regard to this clone: Other DNA sequences from this sample encode an identical CDR3 as well. The chain links TRBV5-1 to TRBJ1-1; D remains unclear. Trimming shortened V by 0 bases and J by 0 bases, and 3 bases separated the two germline ends. This CDR3 has 13 amino acids. Germline assignment: CDR1 SGHRS and CDR2 YFSETQ. The CDR3: CASSLEVNTEAFF. The CDR3 DNA sequence: TGCGCCAGCAGCTTGGAAGTGAACACTGAAGCTTTCTTT.

The chain couples TRBV29-1 to TRBJ2-1; 13 positions agree with TRBD2. This CDR3 comprises 15 residues. Germline trimming cut 0 bases from V and 7 bases from J; bases unmatched to any gene: 3. CDR1 is SQVTM, CDR2 ANQGSEA, per germline. CDR3 region: CSVEDGTSGMNEQFF. DNA of the CDR3: TGCAGCGTTGAAGACGGGACTAGCGGGATGAATGAGCAGTTCTTC.

The CDR3 DNA reads TGCGCCAGCAGCCACCTTTTATCCGGGACTAGCGGGTATTTGGGGAACGAGCAGTACTTC. It translates to CASSHLLSGTSGYLGNEQYF. This chain links TRBV4-1 with TRBJ2-7; 12 positions agree with TRBD2. In germline, CDR1 is MGHRA, CDR2 YSYEKL. This CDR3 contains 20 residues. Unmatched junction bases numbered 20, after V lost 3 bases and J lost 5 bases.

The V gene is TRBV27, the J gene TRBJ2-7; the match to TRBD2 covers 10 bases. CDR1 and CDR2 from the germline V gene are MNHEY and SMNVEV (reference sequence). V lost 5 bases, J lost 1 base, and 11 bases stayed unmatched. The CDR3 sequence is 17 residues long. The CDR3 protein is CASSLLPSGSVSYEQYF. The CDR3 DNA follows: TGTGCCAGCAGTCTCCTACCTAGCGGGAGTGTGTCCTACGAGCAGTACTTC.

The chain joins TRBV2 to TRBJ2-2, with unresolved D. Germline CDR1 is SNHLY and CDR2 is FYNNEI. V gave up 6 bases and J gave up 3 bases, with 8 bases separating them. The CDR3 is made up of 13 amino acids. In DNA, the CDR3 is TGTGCCAGCAGATGGGCTCACACCGGGGAGCTGTTTTTT. The encoded protein is CASRWAHTGELFF.